Below are 8 T cell receptor beta chains sequenced from a single sample in a study of Graves' ophthalmopathy and Graves' hyperthyroidism. RNA transcripts were the template, and TCR beta CDR3 regions were amplified from them. RT-PCR was first run with HTBI primers, then multiplex PCR in a second round. TCRdb passed the multiplex PCR reads through MiXCR, listing each CDR3 protein once. The repertoire includes about 220,000 distinct CDR3 sequences, roughly 21% of them detected once, and 35% to 55% sits in the top ten. Material for sequencing was peripheral blood. The origin of the receptors is a woman in her 50s with Graves' ophthalmopathy.

The sample holds many counts of this clonotype. The J gene is TRBJ2-4, the V gene TRBV30; 8 bases map to TRBD2. The CDR3 has 17 amino acids. The V segment lost 5 bases and the J segment 1 base; nucleotides outside the gene matches: 13. Germline CDR1 is GTSNPN and CDR2 is SVGIG (reference sequence). For the CDR3, the DNA is TGTGCCTGGGCTTATAGCGGGACCCCACCCGCCAAAAACATTCAGTACTTC. Its protein product is CAWAYSGTPPAKNIQYF.

The V call is TRBV6-1, the J call TRBJ1-1; D perhaps matches TRBD1 (6 bases). CDR1 is MNHNS and CDR2 is SASEGT in the germline V gene. This CDR3 is built from 13 residues. V dropped 6 bases and J dropped 7 bases, with 15 bases sitting between them. CDR3: CASRRGVGGEAFF. For the CDR3, the DNA is TGTGCCAGCAGAAGGGGGGTCGGGGGTGAAGCTTTCTTT.

The V and J genes are TRBV19 and TRBJ2-7, with a weak D call TRBD2 (6 bases). This CDR3 spans 17 amino acids. Germline CDR1 and CDR2: LNHDA and SQIVND (reference sequence). The V end was cut by 2 bases, the J end by 7 bases, with 24 bases between. The CDR3 sequence is CASSIRAAGTVAWEQYF. Written as DNA, the CDR3 is TGTGCCAGTAGTATACGGGCGGCGGGAACCGTAGCGTGGGAGCAGTACTTC.

This chain connects TRBV7-2 to TRBJ2-7, with 9 positions matching TRBD1. The CDR3 is 14 residues long. V lost 1 base, J lost 7 bases, and 5 bases stayed unmatched. The germline CDR1 and CDR2 sequences are SGHTA and FQGNSA. DNA for the CDR3: TGTGCCAGCAGCTTAGACAGGGGGCTGGTTGAGCAGTACTTC. It specifies CASSLDRGLVEQYF.

The chain links TRBV7-9 to TRBJ2-5; TRBD2 matches at 7 bases. The CDR3 is made up of 15 amino acids. Germline CDR1 and CDR2: SEHNR and FQNEAQ (reference sequence). V was pared by 3 bases and J by 1 base, with 5 bases of the junction left unmatched. The CDR3 spells CASSLGGRIQETQYF. Written as DNA, the CDR3 is TGTGCCAGCAGCTTGGGCGGGAGAATCCAAGAGACCCAGTACTTC.

This clonotype has a count of ten or more. J is TRBJ1-2 and V is TRBV28, with D hard to call. Per the germline V gene, CDR1 is MDHEN and CDR2 is SYDVKM. The V end was cut by 4 bases, the J end by 0 bases, with 6 bases between. The CDR3 sequence is 13 residues long. The DNA of the CDR3 is TGTGCCAGCAGTTCCGGTCCTAACTATGGCTACACCTTC. Its translation: CASSSGPNYGYTF.

This clonotype came up a few times. The rearrangement joins TRBV28 to TRBJ2-7; no firm D call. Trimming pared 3 bases from V and 4 bases from J, leaving 7 bases between. The length of the CDR3 is 12 residues. Germline V gene lookup returns CDR1 MDHEN and CDR2 SYDVKM. The CDR3 loop is CASSFSVYEQYF. CDR3 sequence (DNA): TGTGCCAGCAGTTTCTCTGTATACGAGCAGTACTTC.

This clonotype was counted many times. The V and J genes are TRBV28 and TRBJ1-5, with D hard to call. Germline V lookup: CDR1 MDHEN, CDR2 SYDVKM. The CDR3 length is 13 residues. The V gene lost 5 bases and the J gene lost 3 bases, with 8 bases spanning the gap. The CDR3 spells CASSGGVNQPQHF. The DNA for the CDR3 is TGTGCCAGCAGTGGTGGGGTCAATCAGCCCCAGCATTTT.